These 28 T cell receptor beta chains were all obtained from the same sample, sequenced in a study of regulatory T cells in long-lasting Graves disease. Sample time point: newly diagnosed GD, antithyroid drugs for less than 3 months. PBMC-extracted RNA yielded the TCR library. Construction of TCR beta libraries relied on iRepertoire HTBI primers and on Arm-PCR targeting CDR3 regions. TCRdb reprocessed the multiplex PCR reads with MiXCR, giving one entry per CDR3 protein. The table lists around 250,000 distinct CDR3 sequences, about 17% of them singletons. The sample was also linked to a second study, of T cells in Graves' hyperthyroidism and ophthalmopathy.

This specimen was peripheral blood mononuclear cells (PBMCs), taken at new diagnosis, from a patient treated with antithyroid drugs. Source of these receptors: a woman under 40 with Graves disease.

This clonotype was seen repeatedly, ten times or more. V gene TRBV4-1 combines with J gene TRBJ2-1; TRBD2 agrees at 12 bases. CDR3 size: 16 residues. V gave up 0 bases and J gave up 8 bases; unmatched junction bases: 5. The germline V gene encodes CDR1 MGHRA and CDR2 YSYEKL. This chain's CDR3 is CASSQDPSGGGYEQFF. As DNA, the CDR3 is TGCGCCAGCAGCCAAGATCCTAGCGGGGGGGGCTATGAGCAGTTCTTC.

This clonotype was seen at least ten times. The chain joins TRBV3-1 to TRBJ1-2; no reliable D call. V lost 0 bases, J lost 2 bases, and 4 bases lay in between. The CDR3 is 13 residues long. CDR1 is LGHDT, CDR2 YNNKEL, per germline (reference sequence). The CDR3 is CASSQEGNYGYTF. CDR3 DNA sequence: TGTGCCAGCAGCCAAGAAGGGAACTATGGCTACACCTTC.

As for this clonotype: The likely explanation is a read error, given a far larger clone one base away. The conserved phenylalanine or tryptophan is not found at the CDR3 terminus, so this likely reflects a read error. This sequence joins TRBV5-4 and TRBJ1-1, with a weak D call TRBD1 (6 bases). This CDR3 is built from 13 residues. Germline assignment: CDR1 SGHNT and CDR2 YYREEE (reference sequence). The DNA for the CDR3 is TGCGCCAGCAGCGTAGGGGGGGAGACTGAAGCTTTCCTT. The encoded protein is CASSVGGETEAFL.

This clonotype was counted many times. CDR3 nucleotide sequence: TGCAGCGTTGAGTGGTCGGGGACGGCCGGGGCCCAGTACTTC. Translated: CSVEWSGTAGAQYF. This sequence joins TRBV29-1 and TRBJ2-5; D possibly matches TRBD1 or TRBD2 (5 bases each). The V gene's germline CDR1 is SQVTM and CDR2 ANQGSEA. This CDR3 has 14 residues. V was clipped by 3 bases and J by 9 bases, with 20 bases between them.

This clonotype was picked up many times. In DNA form, the CDR3 reads TGTGCCACCAGTGGCCGGGATAGCAATCAGCCCCAGCATTTT. This translates into CATSGRDSNQPQHF. The J gene is TRBJ1-5, the V gene TRBV24-1; D is ambiguous. Germline loops: CDR1 KGHDR, CDR2 SFDVKD. The V end lost 5 bases, the J end lost 0 bases, and 7 bases lay between the germline ends. The CDR3 covers 14 residues.

With respect to this clonotype: A much more abundant neighbour one base away suggests this may be a read error. No conserved phenylalanine or tryptophan is present at the end of the CDR3, so a read error is the likely explanation. The V and J genes are TRBV11-2 and TRBJ1-2; D is undetermined. Germline-derived CDR1 and CDR2 are SGHAT and FQNNGV. V was pared by 3 bases and J by 4 bases, with 3 bases between. This CDR3 contains 11 residues. CDR3 sequence reads: CASSFIYGYTL. The CDR3 DNA reads TGTGCCAGCAGCTTCATCTATGGCTACACCTTA.

The sample holds many counts of this clonotype. The chain employs TRBV5-6 and TRBJ2-1; the match to TRBD1 covers 9 bases. CDR1 and CDR2 (germline): SGHDT, YYEEEE. The CDR3 covers 15 residues. V was clipped by 4 bases and J by 4 bases; unmatched bases: 6. Written as DNA, the CDR3 is TGTGCCAGCAGCGGAAGGACAGGGGATTACAATGAGCAGTTCTTC. Translated, it gives CASSGRTGDYNEQFF.

This clonotype was detected many times. This chain joins TRBV5-1 and TRBJ2-7, with D tentatively TRBD1 (5 bases). The CDR3 contains 14 residues. Germline assignment: CDR1 SGHRS and CDR2 YFSETQ. With 0 bases removed from V and 5 bases from J, the gap between germline ends came to 12 bases. The CDR3, as DNA: TGCGCCAGCAGCTTGGGTCGCAGGGTCCACGAGCAGTACTTC. Protein: CASSLGRRVHEQYF.

This clonotype was seen ten or more times. The chain links TRBV6-9 to TRBJ2-1; the D is unclear. The V end was cut by 3 bases, the J end by 7 bases, with 10 bases between. Germline V gives CDR1 MNHGY, CDR2 SVAAGI. The length of the CDR3 is 13 residues. The chain's CDR3 is CASSYDGRNEQFF. CDR3 DNA: TGTGCCAGCAGTTACGATGGACGTAATGAGCAGTTCTTC.

The sample holds many counts of this clonotype. The J gene is TRBJ1-5, the V gene TRBV20-1; D gene unclear. Germline V CDR1 and CDR2: DFQATT, SNEGSKA (reference sequence). There are 19 residues in the CDR3. Trimming stripped 2 bases from V and 1 base from J, with 24 bases between. The CDR3 protein is CSARSRLYTIPTSNQPQHF. The CDR3 DNA reads TGCAGTGCTAGATCCCGACTCTACACGATACCGACGAGCAATCAGCCCCAGCATTTT.

This clonotype was observed at least ten times. The chain employs TRBV6-1 and TRBJ1-2; no clear D gene. The V gene's germline CDR1 is MNHNS and CDR2 SASEGT. The CDR3 sequence is 13 residues long. The germline V and J ends were trimmed by 7 bases and 4 bases, with 13 bases remaining between them. DNA for the CDR3: TGTGCCAGCACCAAGGACGGACTCTATGGCTACACCTTC. Translation gives CASTKDGLYGYTF.

This clonotype was picked up many times. The chain employs TRBV20-1 and TRBJ1-1; D call uncertain. The germline V gene encodes CDR1 DFQATT and CDR2 SNEGSKA (reference sequence). The CDR3 is 13 residues long. The V end lost 3 bases, the J end lost 4 bases, and 12 bases lay between the germline ends. The CDR3 nucleotides read TGCAGTGCTAGCGTAACCCTGGGCACTGAAGCTTTCTTT. Protein product: CSASVTLGTEAFF.

This clonotype has a count of ten or more. V usage is TRBV6-1 and J usage is TRBJ2-1, with unresolved D. Germline CDR1 reads MNHNS; CDR2 reads SASEGT. Deletions cut 2 bases from V and 8 bases from J, with 7 bases between. This CDR3 spans 12 amino acids. The CDR3 protein is CASSEMVDEQFF. Written as DNA, the CDR3 is TGTGCCAGCAGTGAAATGGTAGATGAGCAGTTCTTC.

The gene calls are TRBV7-2 and TRBJ2-1, with 13 nucleotides matching TRBD2. V gave up 5 bases and J gave up 1 base; unmatched junction bases: 17. The length of the CDR3 is 21 residues. Germline-derived CDR1 and CDR2 are SGHTA and FQGNSA. This chain's CDR3 is CASSHYKTGTSGMKSYNEQFF. Here the CDR3 DNA reads TGTGCCAGCAGCCACTATAAAACCGGGACTAGCGGGATGAAGTCCTACAATGAGCAGTTCTTC.

This clonotype has at least ten counts. This chain links TRBV9 with TRBJ1-2; 8 positions match TRBD1. Germline V gene lookup returns CDR1 SGDLS and CDR2 YYNGEE. The CDR3 has 16 residues. Trimming took 5 bases from V and 3 from J; bases not matched to a gene: 12. CDR3 sequence: CASRPGQDPPYYGYTF. DNA of the CDR3: TGTGCCAGCAGACCGGGACAGGATCCGCCCTACTATGGCTACACCTTC.

The table lists this clonotype with many counts. CDR3 amino acids: CASSPGLTQETQYF. The CDR3 DNA reads TGTGCCAGCTCACCGGGACTGACCCAAGAGACCCAGTACTTC. The genes are TRBV18 and TRBJ2-5; D perhaps matches TRBD2 (6 bases). V gave up 3 bases and J gave up 1 base, with 9 bases separating them. Looked up from germline, CDR1 is KGHSH and CDR2 is LQKENI. CDR3 length: 14 amino acids.

At least ten counts were recorded for this clonotype. The V gene is TRBV20-1, the J gene TRBJ1-3; tentatively, D is TRBD1 (6 bases). The CDR3 loop spans 14 amino acids. Germline CDR1 DFQATT, CDR2 SNEGSKA (reference sequence). Trimming took off 3 bases at V and 2 bases at J, with 11 bases between the two ends. This chain's CDR3 is CSARRTDAGNTIYF. CDR3 nucleotides: TGCAGTGCTAGGCGGACAGACGCTGGAAACACCATATATTTT.

This clonotype showed up many times. The chain carries TRBV6-1 and TRBJ2-1, with TRBD1 identical over 8 bases. This CDR3 comprises 13 residues. Germline CDR1 MNHNS, CDR2 SASEGT. The junction had 4 bases not matched to a gene; V was cut back by 7 bases and J by 5 bases. The CDR3 DNA sequence: TGTGCCAGCACGGACAGGGCCAACAATGAGCAGTTCTTC. Translated: CASTDRANNEQFF.

As to this clonotype: A much bigger clone sits one base away, suggesting this may be a read error. Lacking the conserved final phenylalanine or tryptophan, this CDR3 likely reflects a read error. The genes are TRBV11-3 and TRBJ2-5; no firm D call. This CDR3 is built from 13 residues. The ends were cut back, 5 bases at V and 5 bases at J, with 12 bases in the middle. Germline V CDR1 and CDR2: SGHNT, YENEEA. The CDR3 sequence: CASSRAGEETQYL. CDR3 nucleotides: TGTGCCAGCAGCCGGGCCGGAGAGGAGACCCAGTACTTA.

The rearrangement uses TRBV5-1 and TRBJ1-6; D is perhaps TRBD1 (6 bases). The CDR3 runs 16 residues. The V gene's germline CDR1 is SGHRS and CDR2 YFSETQ. The V end lost 4 bases, the J end lost 3 bases, and 14 bases lay between the germline ends. In DNA, the CDR3 is TGCGCCAGCAGCCTTGCCGGGACATACTATAATTCACCCCTCCACTTT. Translating gives CASSLAGTYYNSPLHF.

Points on this clonotype: Given a much more abundant clone one base away, this may be a read error. The CDR3 does not end in the conserved phenylalanine or tryptophan, so this is likely a read error. J is TRBJ2-1 and V is TRBV2; TRBD1 might be the D (6 bases). The end of the DNA is better explained by TRBJ2-5, so the J call may be wrong. The CDR3 spans 16 residues. Germline CDR1 and CDR2: SNHLY and FYNNEI. The DNA for the CDR3 is TGTGCCAGCAGTGAAAAGGGATACAGGGCCGAAGAGACCCAGTACATC. Its protein product is CASSEKGYRAEETQYI.

The sample holds many counts of this clonotype. The genes are TRBV20-1 and TRBJ1-2, with 7 bases that match TRBD1. The germline V gene has CDR1 DFQATT and CDR2 SNEGSKA (reference sequence). The junction had 6 bases not matched to a gene; V was cut back by 4 bases and J by 7 bases. The CDR3 is made up of 12 amino acids. In nucleotides, the CDR3 is TGCAGTGCTACTAATGACAGGGTTGGCTACACCTTC. It specifies CSATNDRVGYTF.

The sample holds many counts of this clonotype. Relative to the germline gene, one junction end is altered; a read error may explain this. The chain is built from TRBV9 and TRBJ2-7; the match to TRBD1 covers 11 bases. The CDR3 consists of 15 residues. CDR1 and CDR2 from the germline V gene are SGDLS and YYNGEE. The CDR3 reads CASSVWTGGSDEQYF. The CDR3 nucleotides read TGTGCCAGCAGCGTCTGGACAGGGGGCTCCGACGAGCAGTACTTC. Full variable domain (rest looked up from reference TRBV9 and TRBJ2-7): DSGVTQTPKHLITATGQRVTLRCSPRSGDLSVYWYQQSLDQGLQFLIQYYNGEERAKGNILERFSAQQFPDLHSELNLSSLELGDSALYFCASSVWTGGSDEQYFGPGTRLTVT.

The V call is TRBV19, the J call TRBJ1-3; D unclear. From germline, CDR1 is LNHDA and CDR2 SQIVND (reference sequence). The CDR3 sequence is 11 residues long. Trimming removed 5 bases at V and 8 bases at J, with 7 bases between. CDR3 nucleotides: TGTGCCAGTAGTGTGGCGGACACCATATATTTT. It codes for CASSVADTIYF. Based on the CDR3 plus reference TRBV19 and TRBJ1-3, the full variable domain is DGGITQSPKYLFRKEGQNVTLSCEQNLNHDAMYWYRQDPGQGLRLIYYSQIVNDFQKGDIAEGYSVSREKKESFPLTVTSAQKNPTAFYLCASSVADTIYFGEGSWLTVV.

The V gene is TRBV12-3 or TRBV12-4, the J gene TRBJ1-2; D is possibly TRBD1 (5 bases). The CDR3 sequence is 12 residues long. The germline V and J ends were trimmed by 5 bases and 4 bases, with 8 bases remaining between them. The CDR3, as DNA: TGTGCCAGCAGTAGGACAATCTATGGCTACACCTTC. Translating it yields CASSRTIYGYTF.

Ten or more counts support this clonotype. V usage is TRBV6-2 or TRBV6-3 and J usage is TRBJ1-1; D is ambiguous. V was pared by 6 bases and J by 0 bases, with 14 bases between. The germline V gene encodes CDR1 MNHEY and CDR2 SVGEGT. The CDR3 loop spans 15 amino acids. The CDR3 sequence is CASRYRRELNTEAFF. The CDR3 region has the DNA TGTGCCAGCAGGTACCGGAGGGAACTGAACACTGAAGCTTTCTTT.

This clonotype came up a few times. A far more abundant clone sits one base away, making this likely a read error. V and J are TRBV6-4 and TRBJ1-1, with unresolved D. The germline V gene encodes CDR1 MRHNA and CDR2 SNTAGT. CDR3 length: 14 residues. Trimming removed 5 bases from V and 2 bases from J, with 12 bases in between. The CDR3 is CASSQLLGNTEAFF. For the CDR3, the DNA is TGTGCCAGCAGTCAGCTTCTGGGTAACACTGAAGCTTTCTTT.

The chain combines TRBV11-2 with TRBJ2-1; TRBD2 agrees at 11 bases. Unmatched junction bases numbered 3, after V lost 0 bases and J lost 8 bases. This CDR3 region has 15 residues. The germline V gene has CDR1 SGHAT and CDR2 FQNNGV. For the CDR3, the DNA is TGTGCCAGCAGCTTAGATCCTAGCGGGGGGCATGAGCAGTTCTTC. This codes for CASSLDPSGGHEQFF.